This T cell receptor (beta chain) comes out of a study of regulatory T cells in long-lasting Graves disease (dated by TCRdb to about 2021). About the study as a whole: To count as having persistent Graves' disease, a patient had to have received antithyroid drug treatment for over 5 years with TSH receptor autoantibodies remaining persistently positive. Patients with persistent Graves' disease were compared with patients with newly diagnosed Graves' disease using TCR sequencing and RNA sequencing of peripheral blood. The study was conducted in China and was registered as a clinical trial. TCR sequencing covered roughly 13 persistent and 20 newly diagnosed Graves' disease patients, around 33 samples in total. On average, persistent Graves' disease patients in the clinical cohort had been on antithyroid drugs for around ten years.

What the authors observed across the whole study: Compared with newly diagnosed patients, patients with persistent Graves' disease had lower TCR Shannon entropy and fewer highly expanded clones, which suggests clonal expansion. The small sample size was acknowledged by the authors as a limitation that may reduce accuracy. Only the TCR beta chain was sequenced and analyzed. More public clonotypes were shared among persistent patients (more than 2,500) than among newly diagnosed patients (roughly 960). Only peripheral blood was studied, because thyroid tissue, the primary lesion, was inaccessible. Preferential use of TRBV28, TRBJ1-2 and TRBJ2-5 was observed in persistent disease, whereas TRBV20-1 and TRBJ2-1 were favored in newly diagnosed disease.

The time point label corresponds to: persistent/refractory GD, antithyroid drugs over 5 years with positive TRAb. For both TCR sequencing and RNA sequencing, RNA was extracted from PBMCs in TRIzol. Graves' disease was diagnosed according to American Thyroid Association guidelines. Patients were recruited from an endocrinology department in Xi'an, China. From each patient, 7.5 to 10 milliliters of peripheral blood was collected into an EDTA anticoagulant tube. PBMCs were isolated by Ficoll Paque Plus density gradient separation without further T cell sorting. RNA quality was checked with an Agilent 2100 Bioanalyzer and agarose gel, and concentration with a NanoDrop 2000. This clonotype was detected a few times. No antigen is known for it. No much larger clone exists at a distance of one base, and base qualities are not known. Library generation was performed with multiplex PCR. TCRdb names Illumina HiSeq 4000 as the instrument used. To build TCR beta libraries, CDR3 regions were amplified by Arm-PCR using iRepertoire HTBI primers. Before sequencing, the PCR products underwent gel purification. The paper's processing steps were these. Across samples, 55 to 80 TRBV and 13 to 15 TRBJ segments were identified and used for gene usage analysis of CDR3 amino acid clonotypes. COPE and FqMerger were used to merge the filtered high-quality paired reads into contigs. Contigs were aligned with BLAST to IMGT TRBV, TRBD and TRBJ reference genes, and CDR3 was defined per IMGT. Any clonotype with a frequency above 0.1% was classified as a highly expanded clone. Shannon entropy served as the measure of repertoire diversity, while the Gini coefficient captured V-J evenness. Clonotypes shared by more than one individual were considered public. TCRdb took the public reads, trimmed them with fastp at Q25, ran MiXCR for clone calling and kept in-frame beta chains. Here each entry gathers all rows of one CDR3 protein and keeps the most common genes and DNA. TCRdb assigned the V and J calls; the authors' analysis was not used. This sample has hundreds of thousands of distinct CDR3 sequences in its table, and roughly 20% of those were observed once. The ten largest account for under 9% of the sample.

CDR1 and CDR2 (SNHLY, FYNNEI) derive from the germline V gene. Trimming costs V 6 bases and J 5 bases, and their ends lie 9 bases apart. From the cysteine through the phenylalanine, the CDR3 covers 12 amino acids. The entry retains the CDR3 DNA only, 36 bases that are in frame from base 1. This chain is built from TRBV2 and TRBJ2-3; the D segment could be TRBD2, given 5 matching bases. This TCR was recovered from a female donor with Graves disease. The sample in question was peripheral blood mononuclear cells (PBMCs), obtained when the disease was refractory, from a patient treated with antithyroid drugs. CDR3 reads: CASRKLGDTQYF. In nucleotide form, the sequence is TGTGCCAGCAGAAAACTAGGAGATACGCAGTATTTT. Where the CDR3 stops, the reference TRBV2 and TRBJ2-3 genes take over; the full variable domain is EPEVTQTPSHQVTQMGQEVILRCVPISNHLYFYWYRQILGQKVEFLVSFYNNEISEKSEIFDDQFSVERPDGSNFTLKIRSTKLEDSAMYFCASRKLGDTQYFGPGTRLTVL.